Below, one T cell receptor beta chain is given with its context. The antigen it binds to is not known. Nothing much larger sits one base from this clone, and base qualities are not available. Library generation was performed with PCR. Sequencer: Illumina HiSeq 2500. To reduce PCR and sequencing biases, unique molecular identifiers were incorporated into the TCR beta cDNA libraries. Some 500,000 cDNA molecules were obtained for every 1 to 10 million input T cells, so each molecule roughly corresponded to one T cell. The patient libraries were prepared and sequenced with the same protocol used for the earlier healthy control dataset. Samples belonging to the same batch were prepared together, multiplexed and sequenced on a shared HiSeq lane. Under the source paper's analysis protocol: Raw barcoded reads were processed with MIGEC, discarding single-read molecular identifier groups before consensus assembly and CDR3 extraction. Clonotype tables were post-analysed with VDJtools, and diversity was normalized by down-sampling all datasets to the smallest sample size. Repertoire overlap clustering matched CDR3 amino acid but not nucleotide sequences to correct batch-related cross-sample contamination. TCRdb applied fastp at Q25 and MiXCR to the public reads, then kept only in-frame beta chains. Each CDR3 protein appears once, grouped with its most common genes and DNA. TCRdb's processing, not the authors', yielded these V and J calls. This sample holds roughly 870,000 distinct CDR3 sequences; approximately 53% were observed only once. In total, the top ten clones hold around 4.5% of the sample.

The sample is drawn from a study of post-analysis software for immune sequencing data (dated by TCRdb to about 2015). Regarding the complete study: Disease courses on record covered relapsing-remitting, secondary progressive and progressive-relapsing multiple sclerosis, though some patients had no subtype annotation. A subset of samples was prepared in parallel using single-end sample barcoding, then pooled and co-amplified after Illumina adapter ligation. The patient repertoires were compared against 11 previously published healthy control repertoires obtained from donors aged 6 to 25 years. The full study reports these points: Direct clustering with F measure showed strong co-clustering of samples prepared in the same batch, prompting a batch-effect correction. Compared with controls, multiple sclerosis patients had significantly lower normalized Chao1 diversity, a finding suggesting substantial peripheral T-cell clonal expansion. The multiple sclerosis patient group was slightly younger than the control group.

TCR beta repertoires were profiled from peripheral blood of 10 to 15 young patients with multiple sclerosis to demonstrate the VDJtools post-analysis software. The multiple sclerosis patients were children and adolescents between about 6 and 16 years of age. This receptor was obtained from a girl aged 5 to 17 with multiple sclerosis. The sample taken for sequencing was blood.

The CDR3 region reads CSASRAANYGYTF. The DNA sequence follows: TGCAGTGCTAGCCGTGCGGCAAACTATGGCTACACCTTC. The chain is assembled from TRBV20-1 and TRBJ1-2; no D gene can be assigned with confidence. The germline ends are 10 bases apart after V is trimmed by 3 bases and J by 2 bases. Measured from the cysteine to the phenylalanine, the CDR3 is 13 residues long. Only the CDR3 DNA is retained, 39 bases long and in frame from the first base. The germline V gene (reference sequence) gives CDR1 as DFQATT and CDR2 as SNEGSKA.